These 15 T cell receptor beta chains were sequenced from one sample in a study of blood T cell repertoires in COVID-19. Produced via immunoSEQ multiplex PCR; TCRdb's table is partial and in-frame only. This table has approximately 250,000 clones, 84% appearing once. The sample was peripheral blood. The receptors shown here come from a human donor in a cohort sampled during active COVID-19.

The chain uses TRBV6-2 or TRBV6-3 and TRBJ2-2; 16 nucleotides agree with TRBD2. Germline values: CDR1 MNHEY, CDR2 SVGEGT. V dropped 5 bases and J dropped 9; count of bases not matched to a gene: 15. The CDR3 runs 19 residues. CDR3 bases: TGTGCCAGCAGTCCGAGTCCTACGGGACTAGCGGGGGGGCCCCGGGAGCTGTTTTTT. Residues: CASSPSPTGLAGGPRELFF.

This chain links TRBV24-1 with TRBJ2-3, with 11 bases fitting TRBD2. The CDR3 loop spans 16 amino acids. Per the germline V gene, CDR1 is KGHDR and CDR2 is SFDVKD. V shed 5 bases and J 2 bases; nucleotides not matched to a gene: 5. The CDR3 sequence: CATSVRLAGYTDTQYF. The CDR3 DNA reads TGTGCCACCAGTGTTCGACTAGCGGGATACACAGATACGCAGTATTTT.

V gene TRBV5-1 combines with J gene TRBJ2-7; 9 nucleotides match TRBD2. The CDR3 spans 15 residues. V gave up 2 bases and J gave up 3 bases; unmatched junction bases: 6. Germline V gives CDR1 SGHRS, CDR2 YFSETQ. The CDR3 sequence is CASSFGGTSSYEQYF. CDR3 coding DNA: TGCGCCAGCAGCTTCGGTGGGACTAGCAGCTACGAGCAGTACTTC.

The chain uses TRBV3-1 (or the pseudogene TRBV3-2) and TRBJ2-2; 7 bases are shared with TRBD2. The CDR3 has 17 amino acids. Germline CDR1 LGHDT, CDR2 YNNKEL (reference sequence). V shed 1 base, J shed 7 bases, and the junction held 12 bases outside the gene matches. CDR3 in DNA: TGTGCCAGCAGCCAAGGACTAGCCTTCCCTACGGGCGGGGAGCTGTTTTTT. As protein: CASSQGLAFPTGGELFF.

This chain connects TRBV6-5 to TRBJ1-2, with D perhaps matching TRBD1 (6 bases). Trimming removed 7 bases at V and 6 bases at J, with 15 bases between. Germline V gene sequence: CDR1 MNHEY, CDR2 SVGAGI. CDR3 size: 13 residues. As DNA, the CDR3 is TGTGCCAGCACCGTAGGGGGAGTTAATGGCTACACCTTC. Protein: CASTVGGVNGYTF.

This clone occurred once. Other DNA sequences in the same sample also yield this CDR3. This chain links TRBV19 with TRBJ1-2; 10 nucleotides agree with TRBD1. V shed 3 bases, J shed 8 bases, and the junction held 3 bases outside the gene matches. CDR3 length: 13 amino acids. Germline CDR1 is LNHDA and CDR2 is SQIVND (reference sequence). This chain's CDR3 is CASSIDRGRGYTF. The DNA for the CDR3 is TGTGCCAGTAGTATCGACAGGGGGCGAGGCTACACCTTC.

The V call is TRBV7-9, the J call TRBJ1-5, with 8 nucleotides matching TRBD1. Per the germline V gene, CDR1 is SEHNR and CDR2 is FQNEAQ (reference sequence). With V trimmed by 5 bases and J by 8 bases, 11 bases remained unmatched. This CDR3 has 15 amino acids. The CDR3 DNA reads TGTGCCAGCAGCGAAGGACAGGGTCGGACAGAGCCCCAGCATTTT. Protein product: CASSEGQGRTEPQHF.

V and J are TRBV13 and TRBJ1-5, with 9 nucleotides matching TRBD1. V lost 5 bases to trimming and J lost 8 bases; unmatched junction nucleotides: 10. The germline V gene has CDR1 PRHDT and CDR2 FYEKMQ (reference sequence). The CDR3 runs 15 residues. The CDR3 loop is CASSMGTGPQEPQHF. CDR3 nucleotides: TGTGCCAGCAGCATGGGGACAGGGCCCCAAGAGCCCCAGCATTTT.

The V gene is TRBV6-6, the J gene TRBJ2-1; 11 positions match TRBD2. CDR1 and CDR2 from the germline V gene are MNHNY and SVGAGI (reference sequence). The CDR3 is made up of 15 amino acids. J gave up 10 bases and V 5 bases, and 10 bases lay outside the gene matches. The CDR3 nucleotides read TGTGCCAGCAGTGATTGGACTAGCGGGCTCCCGGAGCAGTTCTTC. Protein product: CASSDWTSGLPEQFF.

This chain joins TRBV6-5 and TRBJ2-2, with TRBD2 identical over 8 bases. The CDR3 extends over 15 amino acids. CDR1 MNHEY and CDR2 SVGAGI come from the germline V gene. Germline trimming cut 8 bases from V and 4 bases from J; bases unmatched to any gene: 9. CDR3 sequence: CASAIAGLGTGELFF. The CDR3 nucleotides are TGTGCCAGCGCTATAGCGGGACTCGGCACCGGGGAGCTGTTTTTT.

The chain is built from TRBV27 and TRBJ1-4, with 10 bases lining up with TRBD1. Trimming at V came to 5 bases and at J to 7 bases, leaving 13 bases not matched to a gene. Germline-derived CDR1 and CDR2 are MNHEY and SMNVEV (reference sequence). The CDR3 runs 17 residues. CDR3 sequence (DNA): TGTGCCAGCAGTCCTGACAGGGGGCGCGCATTGAGTGAAAAACTGTTTTTT. Its protein is CASSPDRGRALSEKLFF.

The V gene is TRBV6-6, the J gene TRBJ1-5, with D unresolved. The CDR3 totals 13 residues. The germline V and J ends were trimmed by 5 bases and 5 bases, with 10 bases remaining between them. Germline lookup yields CDR1 MNHNY and CDR2 SVGAGI (reference sequence). The DNA of the CDR3 is TGTGCCAGCAGTCTACAGTTTGATCAGCCCCAGCATTTT. It codes for CASSLQFDQPQHF.

This chain connects TRBV10-3 to TRBJ2-3; a weak D match, TRBD1 (10 bases). V lost 3 bases and J 3 bases, leaving 19 bases between the germline ends. Germline V gives CDR1 ENHRY, CDR2 SYGVKD. The CDR3 covers 17 residues. The CDR3 bases are TGTGCCATCAGTGATGGGCTAGCGGGACAGGGGACAGATACGCAGTATTTT. Translating gives CAISDGLAGQGTDTQYF.

This clone has just a few counts. The V and J genes are TRBV6-5 and TRBJ1-2, with 9 bases fitting TRBD1. The J segment lost 8 bases and the V segment lost 6 bases, leaving 4 bases of the junction unmatched. CDR1 and CDR2 (germline): MNHEY, SVGAGI. This CDR3 spans 12 amino acids. This CDR3 is CASRRTGEGYTF. The CDR3 bases are TGTGCCAGCAGGAGGACAGGGGAGGGCTACACCTTC.

This clone was found a few times. The chain links TRBV7-6 to TRBJ2-7; 8 bases match TRBD1. This CDR3 spans 18 amino acids. J lost 7 bases, V lost 4 bases, and 21 bases had no gene match. The germline gives CDR1 SGHVS, CDR2 FNYEAQ. The CDR3 DNA follows: TGTGCCAGCAGCTCAGTGGGTAGGAGACAGGGGAAATCTGATGAGCAGTACTTC. This sequence encodes CASSSVGRRQGKSDEQYF.